This TCR beta chain was obtained from a study of cytomegalovirus exposure and HLA in healthy donors. V shed 4 bases and J 4 bases; nucleotides not matched to a gene: 6. This CDR3 is built from 15 residues. Looked up from germline, CDR1 is SGHTA and CDR2 is FQGNSA. Primers: 60 Vbeta forward and 13 Jbeta reverse. Authors' methods: In a later analysis, about 9.9 million of around 75 million unique beta chains occurred in at least two donors. The data were produced by immunoSEQ multiplex PCR, yet TCRdb's version contains in-frame clones alone and is incomplete. V and J calls and clone size are as listed in that table; D and trimming were resolved from the DNA. The sample holds 75,000 to 90,000 clones, 55% to 65% seen once. Overall study findings and caveats: Listed as cytomegalovirus-associated were 164 TCR beta chains. The authors confirmed in vitro that a few CMV-associated chains were specific for CMV antigens.

In its sample, this clone was seen a few times. Its antigen is as yet unknown. Though probably carrying unrecorded immune exposures, donors were nominally healthy at sampling. Sequenced: PBMCs. This receptor was obtained from a woman aged 40 to 50 in good health and CMV-seropositive. This chain links TRBV7-2 with TRBJ2-1; 8 positions match TRBD1. CDR3 in DNA: TGTGCCAGCAGCTACTTGGACAGGGTGTACAATGAGCAGTTCTTC. Protein sequence: CASSYLDRVYNEQFF.